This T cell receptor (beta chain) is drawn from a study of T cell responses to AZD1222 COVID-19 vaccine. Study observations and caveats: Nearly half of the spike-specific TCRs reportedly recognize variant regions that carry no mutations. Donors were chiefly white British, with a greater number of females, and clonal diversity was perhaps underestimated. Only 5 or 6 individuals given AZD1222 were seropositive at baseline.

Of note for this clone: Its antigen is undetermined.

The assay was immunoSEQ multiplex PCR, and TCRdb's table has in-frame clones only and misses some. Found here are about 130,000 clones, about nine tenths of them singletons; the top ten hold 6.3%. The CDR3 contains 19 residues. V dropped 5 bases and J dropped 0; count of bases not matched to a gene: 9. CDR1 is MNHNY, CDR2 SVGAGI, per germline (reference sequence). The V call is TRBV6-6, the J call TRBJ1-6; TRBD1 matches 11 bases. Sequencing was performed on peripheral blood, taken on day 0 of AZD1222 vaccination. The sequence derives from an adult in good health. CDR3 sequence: CASSHGQGATSSYNSPLHF. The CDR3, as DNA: TGTGCCAGCAGTCACGGACAGGGGGCCACTAGCTCCTATAATTCACCCCTCCACTTT.